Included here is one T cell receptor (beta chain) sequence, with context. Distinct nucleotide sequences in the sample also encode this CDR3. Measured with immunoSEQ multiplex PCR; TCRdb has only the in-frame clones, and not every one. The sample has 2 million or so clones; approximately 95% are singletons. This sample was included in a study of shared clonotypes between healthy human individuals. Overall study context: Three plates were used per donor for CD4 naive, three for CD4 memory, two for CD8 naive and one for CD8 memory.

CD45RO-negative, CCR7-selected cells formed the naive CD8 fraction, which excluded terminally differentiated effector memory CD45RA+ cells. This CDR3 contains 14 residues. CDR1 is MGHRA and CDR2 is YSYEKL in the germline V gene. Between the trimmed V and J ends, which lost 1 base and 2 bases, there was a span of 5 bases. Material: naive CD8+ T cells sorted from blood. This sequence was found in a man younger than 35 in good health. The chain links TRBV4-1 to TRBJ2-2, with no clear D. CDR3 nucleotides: TGCGCCAGCAGCCAAGGCCGTAACACCGGGGAGCTGTTTTTT. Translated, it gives CASSQGRNTGELFF.